Each of the 5 T cell receptor beta chains below was sequenced from the same sample in a study of OX40 agonist ivuxolimab in advanced cancers. Repertoires were generated with immunoSEQ multiplex PCR, while TCRdb's copy carries only in-frame clones and drops some. The sample lists some 80,000 clones; roughly 84% were seen once. Sequences were derived from CD4+ or CD8+ T cells sorted from blood, sampled in a trial of the OX40 agonist ivuxolimab. The receptors here all came from an adult with an advanced solid tumor such as melanoma, head and neck, liver or kidney cancer.

The V call is TRBV5-4, the J call TRBJ1-6; unclear D gene. V shed 2 bases and J shed 3 bases, with 6 bases lying between them. The CDR3 has 14 residues. Germline-derived CDR1 and CDR2 are SGHNT and YYREEE (reference sequence). CDR3 bases: TGTGCCAGCAGCTTCTGGGGCTATAATTCACCCCTCCACTTT. Amino acids: CASSFWGYNSPLHF.

This chain links TRBV6-1 with TRBJ1-5; 7 nucleotides match TRBD1. This CDR3 spans 15 amino acids. Losses at the gene ends were 3 bases for V and 5 bases for J; bases not matched to a gene: 7. The germline V gene encodes CDR1 MNHNS and CDR2 SASEGT. The chain's CDR3 is CASSEPDRLYQPQHF. CDR3 DNA: TGTGCCAGCAGTGAGCCGGACAGGCTCTATCAGCCCCAGCATTTT.

V gene TRBV14 combines with J gene TRBJ2-1; TRBD1 agrees at 7 bases. This CDR3 is 12 amino acids long. V lost 7 bases, J lost 5 bases, and 2 bases stayed unmatched. Germline V gives CDR1 SGHDN, CDR2 FVKESK. This chain's CDR3 is CASKDRHNEQFF. CDR3 bases: TGTGCCAGCAAGGACAGGCACAATGAGCAGTTCTTC.

This clone has just a few counts. The rearrangement uses TRBV5-6 and TRBJ2-7; TRBD1 agrees at 7 bases. Germline V CDR1 and CDR2: SGHDT, YYEEEE. J lost 6 bases, V lost 5 bases, and 14 bases had no gene match. The CDR3 sequence is 15 residues long. Written as DNA, the CDR3 is TGTGCCAGCAGTTCCCTTGACAGGGAATGGGGCGAGCAGTACTTC. Its translation: CASSSLDREWGEQYF.

This clone is a singleton in its sample. This chain uses TRBV9 with TRBJ2-7; D may be TRBD2 (5 bases). The V gene's germline CDR1 is SGDLS and CDR2 YYNGEE. V shed 0 bases and J shed 4 bases, with 11 bases lying between them. The CDR3 runs to 14 residues. Here the CDR3 reads CASSVDAGTYEQYF. DNA for the CDR3: TGTGCCAGCAGCGTAGATGCGGGCACATACGAGCAGTACTTC.